The 24 T cell receptor beta chains presented below share a single source sample, sequenced in a study of response to subunit inactivated influenza vaccine. TCRdb used MiXCR to reprocess the RT-PCR reads, holding one entry per CDR3 protein. This table has fewer than 250,000 distinct CDR3 sequences, approximately 15% appearing once. Sequenced here: CD8+ T cells sorted from PBMCs, sampled roughly 5 days after vaccination. The receptors originated from a man aged 50-60 years who received an inactivated influenza vaccine.

Concerning this clonotype itself: A much larger clone differs by one base, so this may be a read error. This chain joins TRBV12-3 or TRBV12-4 and TRBJ2-5; D is uncertain. The V end was cut by 2 bases, the J end by 4 bases, with 11 bases between. The CDR3 loop spans 14 amino acids. CDR3 loop: CASSLLAVRETQYF. The CDR3 nucleotides are TGTGCCAGCAGTTTACTGGCGGTCCGAGAGACCCAGTACTTC.

This clonotype was detected many times. The chain has TRBV12-3 or TRBV12-4 and TRBJ1-1; weak D call: TRBD1 (5 bases). V was cut by 5 bases and J by 11 bases, with 18 bases left in between. The CDR3 sequence is 13 residues long. The CDR3 region is CASSTSGHQLAFF. In DNA, the CDR3 is TGTGCCAGCAGTACATCAGGACACCAGTTGGCTTTCTTT.

The chain is built from TRBV15 and TRBJ2-1; no reliable D call. The CDR3 consists of 12 residues. V shed 4 bases and J shed 7 bases, with 8 bases lying between them. CDR1 and CDR2 (germline): LNHNV, YYDKDF (reference sequence). CDR3 DNA sequence: TGTGCCACCAGCAACATCCCGAATGAGCAGTTCTTC. Its protein product is CATSNIPNEQFF.

J is TRBJ2-1 and V is TRBV18; unclear D gene. V was shortened by 3 bases and J by 7 bases, with 10 bases between the two germline ends. This CDR3 is 13 amino acids long. Germline V gene data show CDR1 as KGHSH and CDR2 as LQKENI. The CDR3 nucleotides are TGTGCCAGCTCACCGGTCCTGGGGAATGAGCAGTTCTTC. It yields the protein CASSPVLGNEQFF.

This clonotype was counted a few times. The V call is TRBV7-9, the J call TRBJ2-5; the match to TRBD2 covers 7 bases. The CDR3 is made up of 16 amino acids. Germline values: CDR1 SEHNR, CDR2 FQNEAQ (reference sequence). Trimming removed 3 bases from V and 4 bases from J; junction bases left unmatched: 11. The CDR3 DNA reads as TGTGCCAGCAGCTTGGCGGGGGAATCAGTGGTAGAGACCCAGTACTTC. Amino acids: CASSLAGESVVETQYF.

Many counts were recorded for this clonotype. The J gene is TRBJ2-2, the V gene TRBV7-9; the D is unclear. The CDR3 is made up of 11 amino acids. The germline V and J ends were trimmed by 2 bases and 6 bases, with 1 base remaining between them. Germline assignment: CDR1 SEHNR and CDR2 FQNEAQ (reference sequence). CDR3 region: CASSLPGELFF. In DNA, the CDR3 is TGTGCCAGCAGCTTACCCGGGGAGCTGTTTTTT.

The CDR3 DNA is TGTGCCAGCAGCCAAGCAGGGGTCACCGGGGAGCTGTTTTTT. Encoded protein: CASSQAGVTGELFF. The rearrangement links TRBV4-2 to TRBJ2-2; D perhaps matches TRBD1 (6 bases). The V end was cut by 1 base, the J end by 4 bases, with 7 bases between. The CDR3 length is 14 residues. Per germline, CDR1 LGHNA and CDR2 YNFKEQ.

V and J are TRBV29-1 and TRBJ1-2; D call uncertain. The V gene lost 0 bases and the J gene lost 8 bases, with 16 bases spanning the gap. The CDR3 has 14 amino acids. CDR1 SQVTM and CDR2 ANQGSEA come from the germline V gene. Here the CDR3 reads CSVEEGTLARGYTF. Written as DNA, the CDR3 is TGCAGCGTTGAAGAGGGAACCCTGGCTCGAGGCTACACCTTC. The whole variable domain, filled in from reference TRBV29-1 and TRBJ1-2, reads SAVISQKPSRDICQRGTSLTIQCQVDSQVTMMFWYRQQPGQSLTLIATANQGSEATYESGFVIDKFPISRPNLTFSTLTVSNMSPEDSSIYLCSVEEGTLARGYTFGSGTRLTVV.

This clonotype was counted between two and nine times. The genes are TRBV12-3 or TRBV12-4 and TRBJ1-5; 10 bases are a match to TRBD1. The J segment lost 5 bases and the V segment lost 5 bases, leaving 3 bases of the junction unmatched. This CDR3 spans 14 amino acids. The CDR3 bases are TGTGCCAGCAGTGGGACAGGGGCTGATCAGCCCCAGCATTTT. It is translated as CASSGTGADQPQHF.

This clonotype was observed a single time. The gene calls are TRBV18 and TRBJ2-7; D is undetermined. Trimming left V 3 bases short and J 2 bases short, with 14 bases between. CDR3 length equals 15 residues. Germline V lookup: CDR1 KGHSH, CDR2 LQKENI. CDR3 sequence: CASSPSGDGPYEQYF. The CDR3 DNA sequence: TGTGCCAGCTCACCTTCGGGCGACGGCCCCTACGAGCAGTACTTC.

This rearrangement joins TRBV6-5 to TRBJ2-1, with 7 bases lining up with TRBD2. With V trimmed by 2 bases and J by 6 bases, 7 bases remained unmatched. The CDR3 has 15 amino acids. CDR1 and CDR2 (germline): MNHEY, SVGAGI. CDR3 DNA sequence: TGTGCCAGCAGTTACGAGGCTAGCGGATTCAATGAGCAGTTCTTC. Amino acid sequence: CASSYEASGFNEQFF.

This clonotype was observed a handful of times. This chain uses TRBV28 with TRBJ2-3; the D gene is possibly TRBD2 (5 bases). The CDR3 has 16 amino acids. V lost 2 bases and J 0 bases, leaving 12 bases between the germline ends. The germline gives CDR1 MDHEN, CDR2 SYDVKM. The CDR3: CASSLGLSRSTDTQYF. The CDR3 coding sequence is TGTGCCAGCAGTTTAGGACTTAGCAGAAGCACAGATACGCAGTATTTT. Looking up the rest from reference TRBV28 and TRBJ2-3 gives the full variable domain: DVKVTQSSRYLVKRTGEKVFLECVQDMDHENMFWYRQDPGLGLRLIYFSYDVKMKEKGDIPEGYSVSREKKERFSLILESASTNQTSMYLCASSLGLSRSTDTQYFGPGTRLTVL.

V gene TRBV6-2 or TRBV6-3 combines with J gene TRBJ2-5, with 14 bases identical to TRBD2. Germline values: CDR1 MNHEY, CDR2 SVGEGT. The V and J ends lost 6 bases and 4 bases, in that order; junction bases with no gene match: 1. This CDR3 has 14 residues. For the CDR3, the DNA is TGTGCCAGCAGCGGGACTAGCGGGGGAGAGACCCAGTACTTC. Translating gives CASSGTSGGETQYF.

Notes on this clonotype: One junction end does not reproduce the germline sequence, and a read error may be involved. The J gene is TRBJ2-3, the V gene TRBV4-1; 10 bases line up with TRBD2. The CDR3 totals 15 residues. Germline V gene sequence: CDR1 MGHRA, CDR2 YSYEKL. This CDR3 reads CVSSQVAGGGDTQYF. The CDR3 region has the DNA TGCGTCAGCAGCCAAGTAGCGGGGGGAGGGGATACGCAGTATTTT.

Ten or more counts support this clonotype. The V gene is TRBV7-2, the J gene TRBJ2-1; D not certain. The CDR3 totals 15 residues. V was pared by 4 bases and J by 0 bases, with 10 bases between. Germline CDR1 is SGHTA and CDR2 is FQGNSA. CDR3 residues: CASSSTRYSYNEQFF. CDR3 nucleotide sequence: TGTGCCAGCAGCTCAACCCGTTACTCCTACAATGAGCAGTTCTTC.

This clonotype has only a few counts. V gene TRBV7-9 combines with J gene TRBJ1-1; 9 bases are shared with TRBD1. The junction had 10 bases not matched to a gene; V was cut back by 5 bases and J by 3 bases. The length of the CDR3 is 16 residues. The germline CDR1 and CDR2 sequences are SEHNR and FQNEAQ (reference sequence). CDR3 sequence: CASSQTQGARYTEAFF. In DNA, the CDR3 is TGTGCCAGCAGCCAAACACAGGGGGCGCGGTACACTGAAGCTTTCTTT.

The chain couples TRBV15 to TRBJ1-4, with D unclear. The CDR3 has 17 amino acids. Germline V gives CDR1 LNHNV, CDR2 YYDKDF (reference sequence). The V and J ends lost 3 bases and 0 bases respectively, with 14 bases between them. The CDR3 loop is CATSSDSENPTNEKLFF. CDR3 bases: TGTGCCACCAGCAGCGATTCGGAGAATCCAACTAATGAAAAACTGTTTTTT.

This clonotype has only a few counts. The chain is built from TRBV4-1 and TRBJ2-5; TRBD1 matches at 7 bases. In germline, CDR1 is MGHRA, CDR2 YSYEKL. The trim removed 1 base at V and 4 bases at J, leaving 3 bases unmatched. The CDR3 is made up of 14 amino acids. The CDR3 sequence is CASSQGTGLETQYF. CDR3 sequence (DNA): TGCGCCAGCAGCCAAGGGACAGGCTTAGAGACCCAGTACTTC.

This clonotype was detected only a few times. The genes are TRBV7-9 and TRBJ1-2; no firm D call. This CDR3 comprises 13 residues. V was shortened by 1 base and J by 4 bases, with 7 bases between the two germline ends. Germline values: CDR1 SEHNR, CDR2 FQNEAQ (reference sequence). The DNA of the CDR3 is TGTGCCAGCAGCTTAGGACTTCTCTATGGCTACACCTTC. Translating it yields CASSLGLLYGYTF.

The rearrangement links TRBV2 to TRBJ1-2, with a weak D call TRBD1 (5 bases). V was cut by 1 base and J by 0 bases, with 6 bases left in between. CDR1 and CDR2 from the germline V gene are SNHLY and FYNNEI. The CDR3 is made up of 14 amino acids. In nucleotides, the CDR3 is TGTGCCAGCAGTGAAGTGGGGGCTAACTATGGCTACACCTTC. Encoded protein: CASSEVGANYGYTF.

V gene TRBV27 combines with J gene TRBJ2-2; weak D call: TRBD2 (5 bases). V lost 5 bases to trimming and J lost 7 bases, with 11 bases between them. Germline-derived CDR1 and CDR2 are MNHEY and SMNVEV (reference sequence). The CDR3 is 13 residues long. CDR3 loop: CASSRGVGGELFF. In nucleotides, the CDR3 is TGTGCCAGCAGTCGGGGTGTTGGCGGGGAGCTGTTTTTT.

This clonotype has more than one count but fewer than ten. This rearrangement joins TRBV4-2 to TRBJ2-7; D is uncertain. This CDR3 is 18 amino acids long. The germline gives CDR1 LGHNA, CDR2 YNFKEQ. V was shortened by 0 bases and J by 1 base, with 19 bases between the two germline ends. The CDR3 DNA reads TGTGCCAGCAGCCAAGAAGCGACTTACCAGCTTGGGTCCTACGAGCAGTACTTC. Its protein is CASSQEATYQLGSYEQYF.

Only a few counts were recorded for this clonotype. V and J are TRBV7-6 and TRBJ2-1; possibly TRBD2 for D (6 bases). Germline values: CDR1 SGHVS, CDR2 FNYEAQ. The CDR3 loop spans 16 amino acids. The V end lost 2 bases, the J end lost 1 base, and 12 bases lay between the germline ends. The CDR3 bases are TGTGCCAGCAGCTTATTTAGCGGCACTTCCTACAATGAGCAGTTCTTC. Translated, it gives CASSLFSGTSYNEQFF.

The chain employs TRBV28 and TRBJ2-7; D uncertain. CDR1 and CDR2 (germline): MDHEN, SYDVKM. This CDR3 comprises 15 residues. Deletions cut 1 base from V and 0 bases from J, with 10 bases between. DNA for the CDR3: TGTGCCAGCAGTTTATTGGGAATGAGCTCCTACGAGCAGTACTTC. Protein sequence: CASSLLGMSSYEQYF.